The T cell receptor beta chain under discussion was sequenced for a study of CD8 T cells in Susac syndrome. An input of roughly 0.45 to 1 ug of RNA was subjected to reverse transcription using random hexamers. TCRdb passed the immunoSEQ multiplex PCR reads through MiXCR, listing each CDR3 protein once. Found here are about 140,000 distinct CDR3 sequences, approximately 95% of them singletons; the top ten hold 0.14%. Sequencing of TCR beta was carried out in blood CD8+ and CD4+ T cells. Negative isolation yielded the CD8+ and CD4+ T cells, while FACS enriched the TEMRA cells. Per the germline V gene, CDR1 is GTSNPN and CDR2 is SVGIG (reference sequence). Trimming shortened V by 2 bases and J by 2 bases, and 3 bases separated the two germline ends. This CDR3 is 11 amino acids long. This clonotype was observed a few times.

The sample comprised CD4+ T cells from PBMCs. The chain is built from TRBV30 and TRBJ1-1; D gene unclear. The clonotype was recovered from a human donor with Susac syndrome. The CDR3 loop is CAWSRNTEAFF. The CDR3 nucleotides read TGTGCCTGGAGTAGAAACACTGAAGCTTTCTTT.